This T cell receptor beta chain was identified in a study of blood T cells in healthy people across ages. Study-wide findings and caveats: TCR beta diversity tracked closely with naive T cell percentage.

It was with a sample-barcoded 5' primer and a J-beta primer mix that a second PCR of about 6 to 11 cycles was run. At least 2.5 million CDR3-containing paired-end reads were obtained per sample. From the 5' RACE reads, TCRdb called clonotypes with MiXCR, one entry per CDR3 protein. The sample contains some 700,000 distinct CDR3 sequences, roughly 47% of which appear only once. This clonotype was detected only a few times. Its specificity is unknown. J was trimmed by 5 bases and V by 2 bases; bases with no gene match: 6. The CDR3 runs 15 residues. Peripheral blood, about 9.4 milliliters per donor, was collected. Per-sample yields of isolated PBMCs were at least 6 million.

This TCR derives from a woman aged 55-69 years in good health. The gene calls are TRBV12-3 or TRBV12-4 and TRBJ2-5, with 9 bases matching TRBD2. Material for sequencing was blood. CDR3 amino acids: CASSLFLAGGETQYF. CDR3 coding DNA: TGTGCCAGCAGTTTATTTCTGGCGGGAGGGGAGACCCAGTACTTC.